Below, 17 T cell receptor beta chains from the same sample are listed, as sequenced in a study of cytomegalovirus exposure and HLA in healthy donors. It was with 60 Vbeta and 13 Jbeta primers that the PCR ran. Assay: immunoSEQ multiplex PCR; the TCRdb copy retains only in-frame clones and omits some. Here the sample spans 55,000 to 80,000 clones, under 80% being singletons. Material for sequencing was PBMCs. The source of these receptors is a woman aged 25 to 45 in good health and CMV-seronegative.

This clone was recorded only once. The gene calls are TRBV7-9 and TRBJ2-7, with TRBD2 identical over 11 bases. The germline gives CDR1 SEHNR, CDR2 FQNEAQ (reference sequence). The trim removed 4 bases at V and 5 bases at J, leaving 10 bases unmatched. This CDR3 is 16 amino acids long. DNA for the CDR3: TGTGCCAGCAGCTCACCACTAGCGGGAGAAAATAACGAGCAGTACTTC. Encoded protein: CASSSPLAGENNEQYF.

V usage is TRBV4-3 and J usage is TRBJ2-3, with D maybe TRBD2 (6 bases). Trimming removed 0 bases from V and 4 bases from J, with 11 bases in between. CDR3 length: 15 amino acids. The germline V gene encodes CDR1 LGHNA and CDR2 YSLEER. This CDR3 reads CASSQEGGFADTQYF. DNA for the CDR3: TGCGCCAGCAGCCAAGAGGGGGGATTCGCAGATACGCAGTATTTT.

A single count supports this clone. The chain employs TRBV15 and TRBJ2-1, with 8 bases matching TRBD2. V shed 5 bases and J 8 bases; nucleotides not matched to a gene: 14. The CDR3 contains 16 residues. Germline V gives CDR1 LNHNV, CDR2 YYDKDF (reference sequence). The CDR3 loop reads CATSPRSGRASDEQFF. The CDR3, as DNA: TGTGCCACCAGCCCCCGATCCGGGAGGGCCAGCGATGAGCAGTTCTTC.

V is TRBV5-6 and J is TRBJ2-5; 8 bases align to TRBD2. CDR1 SGHDT and CDR2 YYEEEE come from the germline V gene. The CDR3 is 18 amino acids. After removal of 1 base from V and 0 bases from J, the junction contained 11 bases not matched to a gene. CDR3 protein: CASSLNGVREGNQETQYF. CDR3 in DNA: TGTGCCAGCAGCTTGAATGGGGTACGGGAGGGGAACCAAGAGACCCAGTACTTC.

This chain connects TRBV28 to TRBJ2-7; TRBD2 matches 9 bases. The CDR3 extends over 14 amino acids. Trimming took 8 bases from V and 3 from J; bases not matched to a gene: 8. Germline V gene data show CDR1 as MDHEN and CDR2 as SYDVKM. The CDR3 region has the DNA TGTGCCAGCGAATCCGGGACTAGCTTCTACGAGCAGTACTTC. It codes for CASESGTSFYEQYF.

The rearrangement uses TRBV7-9 and TRBJ2-5; TRBD1 matches at 8 bases. CDR1 and CDR2 from the germline V gene are SEHNR and FQNEAQ (reference sequence). Trimming at V came to 1 base and at J to 2 bases, leaving 9 bases not matched to a gene. This CDR3 spans 17 amino acids. The CDR3 here is CASSLGEDRALQETQYF. The CDR3 bases are TGTGCCAGCAGCTTAGGGGAGGACAGGGCACTGCAAGAGACCCAGTACTTC.

In this sample, this clone turned up a few times. The rearrangement links TRBV10-3 to TRBJ2-7; D perhaps matches TRBD2 (5 bases). In germline, CDR1 is ENHRY, CDR2 SYGVKD. The CDR3 is 13 residues long. Deletions cut 2 bases from V and 3 bases from J, with 8 bases between. The CDR3 region is CAISEGRDYEQYF. DNA for the CDR3: TGTGCCATCAGTGAGGGCCGGGACTACGAGCAGTACTTC.

This sequence joins TRBV6-5 and TRBJ1-2; tentative D call: TRBD1 (6 bases). The CDR3 length is 13 residues. Looked up from germline, CDR1 is MNHEY and CDR2 is SVGAGI. Trimming took off 4 bases at V and 8 bases at J, with 14 bases between the two ends. In DNA form, the CDR3 reads TGTGCCAGCAGTTGGGGGGGCGCGGTCGGCTACACCTTC. It translates to CASSWGGAVGYTF.

The chain carries TRBV18 and TRBJ1-4; 8 bases line up with TRBD1. CDR3 length: 15 residues. V shed 5 bases and J 8 bases; nucleotides not matched to a gene: 10. Germline V CDR1 and CDR2: KGHSH, LQKENI. CDR3 DNA sequence: TGTGCCAGCTCAAGAACGACAGGGGAGAGGGAAAAACTGTTTTTT. As protein: CASSRTTGEREKLFF.

In DNA, the CDR3 is TGTGCCAGCAGTTCCCGACAGGGGTGGACTGAAGCTTTCTTT. Translating it yields CASSSRQGWTEAFF. This chain joins TRBV27 and TRBJ1-1, with 8 positions matching TRBD1. This CDR3 contains 14 residues. J was trimmed by 5 bases and V by 4 bases; bases with no gene match: 6. Germline V CDR1 and CDR2: MNHEY, SMNVEV (reference sequence).

The V and J genes are TRBV2 and TRBJ1-2; D is undetermined. From germline, CDR1 is SNHLY and CDR2 FYNNEI. CDR3 length equals 15 residues. The V and J ends lost 2 bases and 4 bases respectively, with 14 bases between them. The CDR3 loop reads CASSESTRNLYGYTF. In DNA, the CDR3 is TGTGCCAGCAGTGAAAGTACGAGGAACCTCTATGGCTACACCTTC.

This clone was detected only a few times. The genes are TRBV7-2 and TRBJ2-7; TRBD1 agrees at 9 bases. The V gene end was trimmed by 5 bases and the J gene end by 3 bases; junction bases not matched to a gene: 11. This CDR3 contains 16 residues. From germline, CDR1 is SGHTA and CDR2 FQGNSA. This CDR3 is CASSHPGQGTFYEQYF. CDR3 nucleotides: TGTGCCAGCAGCCATCCCGGACAGGGGACATTCTACGAGCAGTACTTC.

The chain employs TRBV11-2 and TRBJ1-3, with 7 bases identical to TRBD1. The V and J ends lost 4 bases and 6 bases, in that order; junction bases with no gene match: 6. CDR3 size: 14 residues. In germline, CDR1 is SGHAT, CDR2 FQNNGV. The CDR3 coding sequence is TGTGCCAGCAGCTGGACTACAGGGGCAAACACCATATATTTT. Translating it yields CASSWTTGANTIYF.

This sequence joins TRBV19 and TRBJ2-1; no reliable D call. The CDR3 totals 15 residues. CDR1 and CDR2 (germline): LNHDA, SQIVND (reference sequence). V lost 5 bases to trimming and J lost 0 bases, with 11 bases between them. The DNA of the CDR3 is TGTGCCAGTAGTGCTGCTGTGAGCTCCTACAATGAGCAGTTCTTC. Protein sequence: CASSAAVSSYNEQFF.

The V call is TRBV14, the J call TRBJ1-3, with TRBD1 identical over 8 bases. The CDR3 contains 21 residues. Per the germline V gene, CDR1 is SGHDN and CDR2 is FVKESK. J lost 2 bases, V lost 2 bases, and 20 bases had no gene match. DNA of the CDR3: TGTGCCAGCAGCCAACACAGGACCTTGGACAGGGTCAACAAGCCTGGAAACACCATATATTTT. Translated, it gives CASSQHRTLDRVNKPGNTIYF. Complete variable domain (other parts from reference TRBV14 and TRBJ1-3): EAGVTQFPSHSVIEKGQTVTLRCDPISGHDNLYWYRRVMGKEIKFLLHFVKESKQDESGMPNNRFLAERTGGTYSTLKVQPAELEDSGVYFCASSQHRTLDRVNKPGNTIYFGEGSWLTVV.

J is TRBJ2-3 and V is TRBV7-2; 7 bases are shared with TRBD2. Germline assignment: CDR1 SGHTA and CDR2 FQGNSA. V was pared by 5 bases and J by 4 bases, with 6 bases of the junction left unmatched. The CDR3 extends over 14 amino acids. The DNA for the CDR3 is TGTGCCAGCAGCCCTGGACTAGTTCCAGATACGCAGTATTTT. Its translation is CASSPGLVPDTQYF.

The chain has TRBV7-8 and TRBJ1-5; 7 bases agree with TRBD1. CDR1 and CDR2 from the germline V gene are SGHVS and FQNEAQ. J gave up 4 bases and V 3 bases, and 6 bases lay outside the gene matches. The CDR3 length is 15 residues. CDR3 in DNA: TGTGCCAGCAGCTTCGACAGGGCCGGGAATCAGCCCCAGCATTTT. This codes for CASSFDRAGNQPQHF.